The T cell receptor (beta chain) described here comes from a study of T cell responses to AZD1222 COVID-19 vaccine. The study, taken as a whole, reports: With dominance at 160-218 and 743-854, vaccine-associated CD4 TCRs spanned spike. Seropositivity was recorded at baseline in only a handful of AZD1222 recipients.

Losses at the gene ends were 4 bases for V and 5 bases for J; bases not matched to a gene: 7. The CDR3 is 15 residues long. Germline V lookup: CDR1 SGHRS, CDR2 YFSETQ. Comments on this clone: Its antigen is undetermined.

The method was immunoSEQ multiplex PCR; TCRdb's version includes in-frame clones alone and lacks a portion of them. This sample has about 150,000 clones, with about 92% found just once. The J gene is TRBJ1-5, the V gene TRBV5-1; 9 nucleotides agree with TRBD1. This clonotype originated in an adult in good health. The source material was peripheral blood, sampled on day 0 of AZD1222 vaccination. DNA of the CDR3: TGCGCCAGCAGCGGCGGGACAGGGAGGGATCAGCCCCAGCATTTT. This encodes CASSGGTGRDQPQHF.